What follows are 6 T cell receptor delta chains derived from one specimen sequenced in a study of gamma-delta chains in newborns, infants, children. TCRdb called clones anew from the reads with CATT. The sample comprises a few thousand delta-chain clones, around 2.8% of which are singletons, and 15% rests with the top ten. The sample comprised blood. The receptors derive from a child who was a newborn, infant or young child, either healthy, febrile or measles-vaccinated (not recorded which).

In the case of this clone: This sequence is one base from a far larger clone and is likely a read error. The same CDR3 is also encoded by other DNA sequences in this sample. The rearrangement uses TRDV2 and TRDJ2, with D maybe TRDD3 (5 bases). In germline, CDR1 is GEAIGNYY, CDR2 EKD. V lost 1 base and J lost 4, with 15 bases in between. The CDR3 has 16 amino acids. CDR3 residues: CACDTGGIRGTAQLFF. DNA of the CDR3: TGTGCCTGTGACACGGGAGGAATACGCGGGACAGCACAACTCTTCTTT.

This clone was seen a few times. A far more abundant clone sits one base away, making this likely a read error. Other DNA variants within this sample encode the same CDR3. The CDR3 bases are TGTGCCTGTGACACCGGTGGGGGGTACGCGACAGCACAACTCTTCTTT. This codes for CACDTGGGYATAQLFF. J is TRDJ2 and V is TRDV2; D is possibly TRDD3 (6 bases). Trimming stripped 0 bases from V and 4 bases from J, with 14 bases between. This CDR3 spans 16 amino acids. Per germline, CDR1 GEAIGNYY and CDR2 EKD.

Comments on this clone: A far more abundant clone sits one base away, making this likely a read error. Other DNA sequences from this sample encode an identical CDR3 as well. The chain combines TRDV1 with TRDJ2; 10 nucleotides line up with TRDD3. Germline V CDR1 and CDR2: TSWWSYY, QGS. V shed 1 base and J 11 bases; nucleotides not matched to a gene: 13. The CDR3 has 17 residues. The CDR3 nucleotides read TGTGCTCTTGGGGAACCCAAGGGGGGGATACGATATGCGCAACTCTTCTTT. This codes for CALGEPKGGIRYAQLFF.

This clone was counted ten times or more. One base away lies a much larger clone, so this may be a sequencing read error. Within the sample, other DNA sequences also encode this same CDR3. J is TRDJ1 and V is TRDV2; 12 bases map to TRDD3. This CDR3 has 14 residues. Germline-derived CDR1 and CDR2 are GEAIGNYY and EKD. CDR3 coding DNA: TGTGCCTGTGACGTACTGGGGGATACCGATAAACCCATCTTT. This codes for CACDVLGDTDKPIF.

This clone was counted only a few times. It may be a read error: a sequence one base away is much more abundant. This chain links TRDV2 with TRDJ3; D not resolved. CDR1 GEAIGNYY and CDR2 EKD come from the germline V gene. V was trimmed by 0 bases and J by 6 bases, leaving 14 bases between them. The CDR3 spans 17 residues. CDR3 nucleotide sequence: TGTGCCTGTGACACCGTGACTCTGCACTTGGACACCCGACAGATGTTTTTC. Residues: CACDTVTLHLDTRQMFF.

As regards this clone: TCRdb attributes to this sequence the protein of a much larger clone, which differs from the DNA translation at residue 4; a read error is likely, and the protein displayed is translated from the DNA. The chain joins TRAV29/DV5 to TRDJ1; D is unclear. The V gene lost 4 bases and the J gene lost 4 bases, with 20 bases spanning the gap. Germline lookup yields CDR1 NSMFDY and CDR2 ISSIKDK. This CDR3 is 15 amino acids long. The CDR3 sequence is CAAGAPAGSFDKLIF. DNA of the CDR3: TGTGCAGCAGGCGCTCCCGCCGGATCCTTCGATAAACTCATCTTT.